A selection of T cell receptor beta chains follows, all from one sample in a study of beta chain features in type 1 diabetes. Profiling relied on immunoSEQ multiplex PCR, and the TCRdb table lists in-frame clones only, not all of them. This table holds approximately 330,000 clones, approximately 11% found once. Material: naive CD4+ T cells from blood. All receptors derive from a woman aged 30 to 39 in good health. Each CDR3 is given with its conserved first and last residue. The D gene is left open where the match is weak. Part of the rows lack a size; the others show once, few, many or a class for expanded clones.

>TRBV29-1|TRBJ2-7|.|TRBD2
CSVGGLAETYEQYF
TGCAGCGTTGGTGGACTAGCGGAGACCTACGAGCAGTACTTC
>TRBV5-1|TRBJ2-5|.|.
CASSFSSGREETQYF
TGCGCCAGCAGCTTTAGTAGCGGTCGGGAAGAGACCCAGTACTTC
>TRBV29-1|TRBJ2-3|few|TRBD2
CSVPGLAGAGTDTQYF
TGCAGCGTGCCGGGACTAGCGGGAGCGGGCACAGATACGCAGTATTTT
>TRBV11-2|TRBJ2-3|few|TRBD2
CASSLFGGSGRDSDTQYF
TGTGCCAGCAGCTTATTCGGGGGTAGCGGGAGAGATTCAGATACGCAGTATTTT
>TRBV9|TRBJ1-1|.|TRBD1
CASSSDRDLRGTEAFF
TGTGCCAGCAGCTCCGACAGGGACCTCCGGGGCACTGAAGCTTTCTTT
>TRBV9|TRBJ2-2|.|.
CASSPTWNTGELFF
TGTGCCAGCAGCCCGACTTGGAACACCGGGGAGCTGTTTTTT
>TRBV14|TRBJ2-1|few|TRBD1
CASSRGTGAYNEQFF
TGTGCCAGCAGCCGGGGGACAGGGGCCTACAATGAGCAGTTCTTC
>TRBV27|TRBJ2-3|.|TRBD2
CASSLEREAYTDTQYF
TGTGCCAGCAGTTTGGAGCGGGAGGCATACACAGATACGCAGTATTTT
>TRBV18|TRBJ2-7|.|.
CASSPLNAGYHEQYF
TGTGCCAGCTCACCATTAAACGCAGGGTACCACGAGCAGTACTTC
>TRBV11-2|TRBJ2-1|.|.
CASSFVSVGGQFF
TGTGCCAGCAGCTTTGTCTCGGTCGGAGGGCAGTTCTTC
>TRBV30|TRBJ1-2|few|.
CAWRTETFNYGYTF
TGTGCCTGGAGGACAGAGACGTTTAACTATGGCTACACCTTC
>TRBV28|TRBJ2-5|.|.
CASSSGQAAGYWAQYF
TGTGCCAGCAGTTCCGGACAGGCGGCGGGGTATTGGGCCCAGTACTTC
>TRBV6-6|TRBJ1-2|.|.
CASSSTSTPGYGYTF
TGTGCCAGCAGTTCCACCTCGACACCGGGGTATGGCTACACCTTC
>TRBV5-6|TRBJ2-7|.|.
CASSLDFRDLNSYEQYF
TGTGCCAGCAGCTTGGACTTCCGAGACTTAAATTCCTACGAGCAGTACTTC
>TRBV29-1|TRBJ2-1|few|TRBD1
CSVGDRDRELF
TGCAGCGTTGGGGACCGGGACAGGGAACTCTTC
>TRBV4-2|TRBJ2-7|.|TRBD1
CASSQDRAGGTYEQYF
TGTGCCAGCAGCCAAGATAGGGCAGGGGGCACTTACGAGCAGTACTTC
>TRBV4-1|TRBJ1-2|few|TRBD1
CASSSQGQTYGYTF
TGCGCCAGCAGCAGCCAGGGACAGACTTATGGCTACACCTTC
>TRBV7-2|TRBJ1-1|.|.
CASSSVSGENTEAFF
TGTGCCAGCAGCTCAGTCTCAGGGGAGAACACTGAAGCTTTCTTT
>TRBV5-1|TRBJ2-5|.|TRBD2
CASSLDTAGEQETQYF
TGCGCCAGCAGCTTGGATACAGCGGGAGAACAAGAGACCCAGTACTTC
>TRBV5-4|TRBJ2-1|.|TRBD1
CASSFYRGSSYNEQFF
TGTGCCAGCAGCTTTTACAGGGGGAGCTCCTACAATGAGCAGTTCTTC
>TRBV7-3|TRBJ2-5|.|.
CASRGGALVRETQYF
TGTGCCAGCAGAGGGGGGGCACTGGTTCGGGAGACCCAGTACTTC
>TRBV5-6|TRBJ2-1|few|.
CASSYDRRYEQFF
TGTGCCAGCAGCTACGACAGGAGATATGAGCAGTTCTTC
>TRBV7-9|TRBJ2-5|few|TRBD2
CASSSKTGTSGLETQYF
TGTGCCAGCAGCTCAAAAACCGGGACTAGCGGGTTGGAGACCCAGTACTTC
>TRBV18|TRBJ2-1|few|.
CASSLLEVTPGGFF
TGTGCCAGCTCTCTCCTGGAGGTGACCCCAGGTGGGTTCTTC
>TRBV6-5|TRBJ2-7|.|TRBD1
CASSSRTGEQYF
TGTGCCAGCAGTTCGCGGACAGGCGAGCAGTACTTC
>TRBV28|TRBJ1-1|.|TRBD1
CASRNRGLATEAFF
TGTGCCAGCAGAAACAGGGGGTTGGCCACTGAAGCTTTCTTT
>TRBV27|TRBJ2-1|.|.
CASRLSDEQFF
TGTGCCAGCCGCCTCAGCGATGAGCAGTTCTTC
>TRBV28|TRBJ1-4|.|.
CASRRQAGKLFF
TGTGCCAGCAGGCGACAGGCCGGAAAACTGTTTTTT
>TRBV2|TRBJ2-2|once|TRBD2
CASSDSGRATGELFF
TGTGCCAGCAGTGATAGCGGGAGGGCAACCGGGGAGCTGTTTTTT
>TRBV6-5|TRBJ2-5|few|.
CASSYSVGYETQYF
TGTGCCAGCAGTTACTCTGTCGGGTACGAGACCCAGTACTTC
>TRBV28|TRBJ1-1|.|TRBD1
CASSLRGQGMNTEAFF
TGTGCCAGCAGTTTAAGGGGACAGGGAATGAACACTGAAGCTTTCTTT
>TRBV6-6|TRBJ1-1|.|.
CASSYSLEGTEAFF
TGTGCCAGCAGTTACTCTCTGGAGGGGACTGAAGCTTTCTTT
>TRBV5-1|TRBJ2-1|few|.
CASIPTPGNEQFF
TGCGCCAGCATACCGACACCAGGGAATGAGCAGTTCTTC
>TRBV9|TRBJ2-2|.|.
CASSARGPGNTGELFF
TGTGCCAGCAGCGCCCGAGGGCCAGGGAACACCGGGGAGCTGTTTTTT
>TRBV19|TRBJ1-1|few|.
CASSFPGYREAFF
TGTGCCAGTAGCTTTCCTGGGTACAGAGAAGCTTTCTTT
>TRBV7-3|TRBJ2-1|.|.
CASSSDGAYNEQFF
TGTGCCAGCAGCTCGGACGGGGCCTACAATGAGCAGTTCTTC
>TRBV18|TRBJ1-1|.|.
CASSPPRGSMNTEAFF
TGTGCCAGCTCCCCCCCGCGGGGATCAATGAACACTGAAGCTTTCTTT
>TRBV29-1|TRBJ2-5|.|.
CSVDKGGGETQYF
TGCAGCGTTGATAAGGGAGGCGGGGAGACCCAGTACTTC
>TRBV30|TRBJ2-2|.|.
CARTIRANTGELFF
TGTGCTCGGACTATCAGGGCGAACACCGGGGAGCTGTTTTTT
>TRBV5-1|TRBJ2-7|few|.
CASSLAGLQHSYEQYF
TGCGCCAGCAGCTTGGCAGGGCTCCAGCATTCCTACGAGCAGTACTTC
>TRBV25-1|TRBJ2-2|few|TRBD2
CASSELFVAGGTGELFF
TGTGCCAGCAGTGAATTGTTTGTAGCGGGAGGCACCGGGGAGCTGTTTTTT
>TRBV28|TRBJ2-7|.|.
CASTSGVHEQYF
TGTGCCAGCACCTCAGGGGTCCACGAGCAGTACTTC
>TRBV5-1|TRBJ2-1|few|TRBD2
CASSLVSGINNEQFF
TGCGCCAGCAGCTTGGTTAGCGGGATAAACAATGAGCAGTTCTTC
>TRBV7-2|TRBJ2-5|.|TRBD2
CASSLLSGRVETQYF
TGTGCCAGCAGCTTACTAAGCGGGAGAGTTGAGACCCAGTACTTC
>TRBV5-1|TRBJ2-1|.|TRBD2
CASNQGLATYNEQFF
TGCGCCAGCAACCAGGGACTAGCGACCTACAATGAGCAGTTCTTC
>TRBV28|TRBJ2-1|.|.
CASSPPLAPGSYNEQFF
TGTGCCAGCAGTCCCCCCCTAGCGCCTGGGTCCTACAATGAGCAGTTCTTC